This T cell receptor beta chain was recovered during a study of vaccination effects on CD4 cells after COVID-19. Study-wide findings and caveats: Marked contraction was observed in infection-induced and vaccine-induced clones late after vaccination.

ViraFEST used viral peptide pools to expand antigen-specific CD4+ T cells before sequencing. Subsequent to less than twelve days of culture, CD4+ T cells were isolated. No vaccinee had earlier SARS-CoV-2 infection, and nucleocapsid antibodies were negative. Concerning this clone: The antigen is not known.

TCRdb keeps only in-frame clones here, not all; method: immunoSEQ multiplex PCR. Among about 21,000 clones listed, roughly 80% were seen once. The starting material was CD4+ T cells from PBMCs cultured with HCoV-NL63 spike peptides, obtained before COVID-19 vaccination. The receptor was isolated from a human donor who received a COVID-19 vaccine.

The CDR3 nucleotides read TGCGCCAGCAGCTTTACGGGGCGACAAGAGACCCAGTACTTC. As protein: CASSFTGRQETQYF. The rearrangement uses TRBV5-1 and TRBJ2-5; the D gene could be TRBD1 or TRBD2 (5 bases each). This CDR3 has 14 amino acids. Germline CDR1 and CDR2: SGHRS and YFSETQ. Trimming stripped 2 bases from V and 2 bases from J, with 10 bases between.